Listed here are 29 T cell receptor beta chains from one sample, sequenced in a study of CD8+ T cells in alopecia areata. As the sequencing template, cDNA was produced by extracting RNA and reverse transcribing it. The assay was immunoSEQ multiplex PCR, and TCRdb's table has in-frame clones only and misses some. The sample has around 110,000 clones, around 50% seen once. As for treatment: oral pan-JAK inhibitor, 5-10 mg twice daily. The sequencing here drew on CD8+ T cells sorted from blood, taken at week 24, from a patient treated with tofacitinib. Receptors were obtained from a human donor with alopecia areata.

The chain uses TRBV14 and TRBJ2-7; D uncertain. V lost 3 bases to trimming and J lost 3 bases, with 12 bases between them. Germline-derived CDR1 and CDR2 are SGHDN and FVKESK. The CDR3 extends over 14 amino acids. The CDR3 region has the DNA TGTGCCAGCAGCCACACTAATAAAGTCTACGAGCAGTACTTC. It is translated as CASSHTNKVYEQYF.

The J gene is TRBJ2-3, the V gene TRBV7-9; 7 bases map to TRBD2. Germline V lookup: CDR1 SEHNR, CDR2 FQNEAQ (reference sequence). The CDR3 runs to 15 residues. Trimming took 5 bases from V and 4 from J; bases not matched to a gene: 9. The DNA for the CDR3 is TGTGCCAGCAGCGAGAGGAGCGGGGAGCCAGATACGCAGTATTTT. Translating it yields CASSERSGEPDTQYF. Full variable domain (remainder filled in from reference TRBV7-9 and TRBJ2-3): DTGVSQNPRHKITKRGQNVTFRCDPISEHNRLYWYRQTLGQGPEFLTYFQNEAQLEKSRLLSDRFSAERPKGSFSTLEIQRTEQGDSAMYLCASSERSGEPDTQYFGPGTRLTVL.

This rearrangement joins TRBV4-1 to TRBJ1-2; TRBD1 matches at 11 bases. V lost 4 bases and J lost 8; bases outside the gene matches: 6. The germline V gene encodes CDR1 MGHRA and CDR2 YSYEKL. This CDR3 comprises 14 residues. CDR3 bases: TGCGCCAGCAGCCCCCGGACAGGGGGCCGGGGCTACACCTTC. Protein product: CASSPRTGGRGYTF.

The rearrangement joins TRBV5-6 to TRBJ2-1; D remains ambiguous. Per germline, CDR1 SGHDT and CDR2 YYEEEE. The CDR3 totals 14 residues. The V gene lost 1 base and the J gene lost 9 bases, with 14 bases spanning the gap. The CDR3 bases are TGTGCCAGCAGCTTGCTTGCGGATTACCTTGAGCAGTTCTTC. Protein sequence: CASSLLADYLEQFF.

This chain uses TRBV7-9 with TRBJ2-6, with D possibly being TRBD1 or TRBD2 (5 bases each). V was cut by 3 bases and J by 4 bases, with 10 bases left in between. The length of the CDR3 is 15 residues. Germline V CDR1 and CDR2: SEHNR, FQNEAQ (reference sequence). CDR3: CASSFAGDGANVLTF. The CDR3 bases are TGTGCCAGCAGCTTTGCCGGGGACGGGGCCAACGTCCTGACTTTC.

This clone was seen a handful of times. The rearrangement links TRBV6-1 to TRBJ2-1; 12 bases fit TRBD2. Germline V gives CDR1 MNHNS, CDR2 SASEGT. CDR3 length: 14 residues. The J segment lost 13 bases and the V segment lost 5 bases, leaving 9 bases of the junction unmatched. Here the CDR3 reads CASSPIRLAGDQFF. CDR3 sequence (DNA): TGTGCCAGCAGTCCGATTCGACTAGCGGGGGATCAGTTCTTC.

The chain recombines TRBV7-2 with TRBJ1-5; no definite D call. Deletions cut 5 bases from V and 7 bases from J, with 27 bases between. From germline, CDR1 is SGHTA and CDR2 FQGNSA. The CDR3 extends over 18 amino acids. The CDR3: CASSPRPKDGRYRQPQHF. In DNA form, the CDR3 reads TGTGCCAGCAGCCCCCGCCCAAAGGACGGGAGGTATCGCCAGCCCCAGCATTTT.

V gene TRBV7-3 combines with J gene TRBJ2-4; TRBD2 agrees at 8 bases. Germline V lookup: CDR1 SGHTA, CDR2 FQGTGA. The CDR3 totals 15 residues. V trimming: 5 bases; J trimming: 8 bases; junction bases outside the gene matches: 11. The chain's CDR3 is CASSARGGPADIQYF. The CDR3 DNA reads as TGTGCCAGCAGCGCCCGGGGGGGCCCAGCCGACATTCAGTACTTC.

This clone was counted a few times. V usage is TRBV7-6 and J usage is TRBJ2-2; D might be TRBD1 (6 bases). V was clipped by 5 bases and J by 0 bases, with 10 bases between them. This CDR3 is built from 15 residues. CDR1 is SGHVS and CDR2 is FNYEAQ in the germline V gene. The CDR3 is CASSLQGANTGELFF. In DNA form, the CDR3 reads TGTGCCAGCAGCCTACAGGGCGCGAACACCGGGGAGCTGTTTTTT.

The CDR3 loop reads CASSLQTGGDTEAFF. The CDR3 DNA sequence: TGTGCCAGCAGCTTACAGACAGGGGGGGACACTGAAGCTTTCTTT. This sequence joins TRBV5-6 and TRBJ1-1; 9 positions match TRBD1. The ends lost 2 bases at V and 3 bases at J; junction bases unmatched: 5. The CDR3 consists of 15 residues. Germline CDR1 and CDR2: SGHDT and YYEEEE.

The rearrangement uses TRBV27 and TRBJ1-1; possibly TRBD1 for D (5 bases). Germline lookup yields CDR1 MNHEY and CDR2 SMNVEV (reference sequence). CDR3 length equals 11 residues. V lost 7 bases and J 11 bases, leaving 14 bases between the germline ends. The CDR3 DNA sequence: TGTGCCAGCAAGGGGAGACGGGAGGCTTTCTTT. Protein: CASKGRREAFF.

CDR3 DNA: TGTGCCAGCAGCTTAGGCAGGGCGAATAACTATGGCTACACCTTC. Its protein product is CASSLGRANNYGYTF. V gene TRBV13 combines with J gene TRBJ1-2; weak D call: TRBD1 (5 bases). Germline CDR1 is PRHDT and CDR2 is FYEKMQ (reference sequence). The CDR3 has 15 amino acids. The V end was cut by 0 bases, the J end by 1 base, with 9 bases between.

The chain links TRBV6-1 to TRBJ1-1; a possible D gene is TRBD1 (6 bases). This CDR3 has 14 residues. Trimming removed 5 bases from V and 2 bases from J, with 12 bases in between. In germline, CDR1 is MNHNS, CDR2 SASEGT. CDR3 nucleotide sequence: TGTGCCAGCAGTCCGCAGGGGCCCAACACTGAAGCTTTCTTT. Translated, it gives CASSPQGPNTEAFF.

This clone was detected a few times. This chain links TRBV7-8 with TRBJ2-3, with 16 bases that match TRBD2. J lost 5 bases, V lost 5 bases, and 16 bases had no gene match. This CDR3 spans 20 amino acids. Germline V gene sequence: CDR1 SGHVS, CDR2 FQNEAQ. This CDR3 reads CASSIESPGTSGGAVDTQYF. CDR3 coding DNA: TGTGCCAGCAGCATAGAGTCCCCCGGGACTAGCGGGGGGGCCGTAGATACGCAGTATTTT.

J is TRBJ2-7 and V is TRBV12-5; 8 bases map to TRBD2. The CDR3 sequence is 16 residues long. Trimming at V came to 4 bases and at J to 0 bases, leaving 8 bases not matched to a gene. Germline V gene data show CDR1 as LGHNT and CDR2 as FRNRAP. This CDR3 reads CASGSLPSGGSYEQYF. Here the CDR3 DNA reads TGTGCTAGTGGTTCCCTCCCAAGCGGGGGCTCCTACGAGCAGTACTTC.

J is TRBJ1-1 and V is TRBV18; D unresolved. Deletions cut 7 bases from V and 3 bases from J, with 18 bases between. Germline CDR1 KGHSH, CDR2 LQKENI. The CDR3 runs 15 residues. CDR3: CASLPGPGVDTEAFF. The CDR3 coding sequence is TGTGCCAGCTTACCGGGCCCTGGGGTGGACACTGAAGCTTTCTTT.

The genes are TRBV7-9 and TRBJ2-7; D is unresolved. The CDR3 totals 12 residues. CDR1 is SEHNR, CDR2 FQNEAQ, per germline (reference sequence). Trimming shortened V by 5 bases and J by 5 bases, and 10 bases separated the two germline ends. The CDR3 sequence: CASSTEGHEQYF. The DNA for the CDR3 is TGTGCCAGCAGCACGGAAGGCCACGAGCAGTACTTC.

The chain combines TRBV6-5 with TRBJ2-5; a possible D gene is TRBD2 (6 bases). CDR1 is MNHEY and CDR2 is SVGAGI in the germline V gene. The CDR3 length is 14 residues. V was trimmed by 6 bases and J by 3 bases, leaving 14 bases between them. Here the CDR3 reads CASSHWRGEETQYF. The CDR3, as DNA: TGTGCCAGCAGCCACTGGAGGGGCGAAGAGACCCAGTACTTC.

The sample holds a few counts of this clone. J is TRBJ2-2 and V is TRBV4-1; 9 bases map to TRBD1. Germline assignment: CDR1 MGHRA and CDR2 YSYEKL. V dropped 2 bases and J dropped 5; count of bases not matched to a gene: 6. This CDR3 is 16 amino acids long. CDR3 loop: CASSQHGQGRTGELFF. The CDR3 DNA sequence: TGCGCCAGCAGCCAACATGGACAGGGGAGGACCGGGGAGCTGTTTTTT.

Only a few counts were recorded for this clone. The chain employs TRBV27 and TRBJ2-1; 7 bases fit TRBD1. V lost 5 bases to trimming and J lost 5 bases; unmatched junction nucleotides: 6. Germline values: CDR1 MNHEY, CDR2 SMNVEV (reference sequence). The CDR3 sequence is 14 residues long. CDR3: CASSPRDSHNEQFF. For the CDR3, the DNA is TGTGCCAGCAGTCCCCGGGACAGTCACAATGAGCAGTTCTTC.

The CDR3 region is CASSLGQALFSNYGYTF. The CDR3 DNA sequence: TGTGCCAGCAGCTTGGGGCAGGCGCTTTTCTCCAACTATGGCTACACCTTC. The chain joins TRBV13 to TRBJ1-2, with a weak D call TRBD1 (5 bases). This CDR3 is built from 17 residues. V gave up 3 bases and J gave up 2 bases, with 19 bases separating them. In germline, CDR1 is PRHDT, CDR2 FYEKMQ (reference sequence).

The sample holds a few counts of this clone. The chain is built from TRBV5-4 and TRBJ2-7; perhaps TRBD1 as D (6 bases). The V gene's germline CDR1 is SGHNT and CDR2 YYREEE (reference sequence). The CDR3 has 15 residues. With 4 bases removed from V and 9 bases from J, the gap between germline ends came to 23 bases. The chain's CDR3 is CASSDIRDTNSAQYF. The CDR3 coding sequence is TGTGCCAGCAGCGACATACGGGACACCAACTCCGCGCAGTACTTC.

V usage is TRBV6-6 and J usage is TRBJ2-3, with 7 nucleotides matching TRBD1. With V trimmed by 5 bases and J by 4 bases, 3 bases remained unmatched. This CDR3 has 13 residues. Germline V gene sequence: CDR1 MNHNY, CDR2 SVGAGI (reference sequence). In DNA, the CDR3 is TGTGCCAGCAGTCGACAGGGTGCAGATACGCAGTATTTT. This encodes CASSRQGADTQYF.

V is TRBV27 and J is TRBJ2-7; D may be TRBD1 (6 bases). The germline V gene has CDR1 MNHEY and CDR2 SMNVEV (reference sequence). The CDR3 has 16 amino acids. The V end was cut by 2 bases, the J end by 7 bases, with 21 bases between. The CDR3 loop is CASSLGSGTPPREQYF. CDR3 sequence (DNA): TGTGCCAGCAGTTTAGGCTCAGGGACACCTCCAAGGGAGCAGTACTTC.

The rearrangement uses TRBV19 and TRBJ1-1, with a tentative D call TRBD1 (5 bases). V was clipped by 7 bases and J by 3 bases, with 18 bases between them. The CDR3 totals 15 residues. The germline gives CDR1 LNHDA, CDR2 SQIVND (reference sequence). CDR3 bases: TGTGCCAGTAATGGCAGGGACGGTTTGCACACTGAAGCTTTCTTT. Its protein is CASNGRDGLHTEAFF.

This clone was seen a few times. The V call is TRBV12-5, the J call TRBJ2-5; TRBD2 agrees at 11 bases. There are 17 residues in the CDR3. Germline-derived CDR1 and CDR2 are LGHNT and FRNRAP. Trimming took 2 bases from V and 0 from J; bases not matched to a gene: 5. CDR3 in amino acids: CASGLIPSGRYQETQYF. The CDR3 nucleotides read TGTGCTAGTGGTTTGATACCTAGCGGGAGGTACCAAGAGACCCAGTACTTC.

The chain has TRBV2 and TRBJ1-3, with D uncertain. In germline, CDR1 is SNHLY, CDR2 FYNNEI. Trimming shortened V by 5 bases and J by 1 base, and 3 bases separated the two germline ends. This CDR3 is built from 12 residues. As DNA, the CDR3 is TGTGCCAGCAGTCCGTCTGGAAACACCATATATTTT. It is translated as CASSPSGNTIYF.

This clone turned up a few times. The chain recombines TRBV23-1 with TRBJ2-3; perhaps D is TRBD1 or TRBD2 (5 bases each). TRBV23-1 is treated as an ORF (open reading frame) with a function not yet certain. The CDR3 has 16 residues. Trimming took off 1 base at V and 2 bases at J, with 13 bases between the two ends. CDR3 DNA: TGCGCCAGCAGTCAATGGGGGATACTTGCCACAGATACGCAGTATTTT. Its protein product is CASSQWGILATDTQYF.

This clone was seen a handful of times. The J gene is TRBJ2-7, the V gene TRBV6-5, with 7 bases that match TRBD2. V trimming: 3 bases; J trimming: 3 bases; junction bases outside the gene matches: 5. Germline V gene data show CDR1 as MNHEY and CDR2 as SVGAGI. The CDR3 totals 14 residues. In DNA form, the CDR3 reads TGTGCCAGCAGTTATAACGGGGGGAACTACGAGCAGTACTTC. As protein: CASSYNGGNYEQYF.